The 5 T cell receptor beta chains presented below share a single source sample, sequenced in a study of blood T cells in healthy people across ages. Then a second PCR, running roughly 7 to 11 cycles, was carried out with a sample-barcoded 5' primer and a J-beta primer mix. TCRdb re-called the 5' RACE reads with MiXCR, one entry per CDR3 protein. The sample yields approximately 1.5 million distinct CDR3 sequences, about 45% seen once. The sample comprised blood. These receptors were collected from a woman aged 18-29 years in good health.

The V gene is TRBV9, the J gene TRBJ2-7; the D gene is possibly TRBD1 (5 bases). Looked up from germline, CDR1 is SGDLS and CDR2 is YYNGEE. Between the trimmed V and J ends, which lost 0 bases and 7 bases, there was a span of 14 bases. This CDR3 is 14 amino acids long. CDR3 sequence reads: CASSVVPGLGEQYF. DNA of the CDR3: TGTGCCAGCAGCGTAGTCCCAGGGTTGGGTGAGCAGTACTTC.

The V gene is TRBV3-1, the J gene TRBJ2-2; TRBD1 matches 8 bases. V dropped 1 base and J dropped 6; count of bases not matched to a gene: 7. Germline CDR1 is LGHDT and CDR2 is YNNKEL (reference sequence). This CDR3 has 16 residues. CDR3 DNA sequence: TGTGCCAGCAGCCAAGTCGCGGAGACAGGGGCCGGGGAGCTGTTTTTT. As protein: CASSQVAETGAGELFF. The full variable domain, with the rest looked up from reference TRBV3-1 and TRBJ2-2, is DTAVSQTPKYLVTQMGNDKSIKCEQNLGHDTMYWYKQDSKKFLKIMFSYNNKELIINETVPNRFSPKSPDKAHLNLHINSLELGDSAVYFCASSQVAETGAGELFFGEGSRLTVL.

The J gene is TRBJ2-7, the V gene TRBV5-1; D uncertain. V shed 4 bases and J shed 4 bases, with 12 bases lying between them. Germline V gives CDR1 SGHRS, CDR2 YFSETQ. CDR3 length: 13 amino acids. CDR3 nucleotides: TGCGCCAGCAGCCACGGAAGTCTATACGAGCAGTACTTC. It specifies CASSHGSLYEQYF.

This chain links TRBV5-5 with TRBJ2-5; D unresolved. The J call may be incorrect, as the DNA end agrees better with TRBJ2-7. Germline V gives CDR1 SGHKS, CDR2 YYEKEE (reference sequence). The CDR3 contains 12 residues. The CDR3 nucleotides are TGTGCCAGCAGCTGGGCCTCCCCCGAGCAGTACTTC. Amino acids: CASSWASPEQYF.

The rearrangement joins TRBV4-1 to TRBJ1-2, with a possible D match to TRBD1 (5 bases). Trimming cost V 2 bases and J 7 bases, with 17 bases left between them. Germline V gene data show CDR1 as MGHRA and CDR2 as YSYEKL. The CDR3 has 15 residues. In nucleotides, the CDR3 is TGCGCCAGCAGCCAAACGGCCGTACAGGTTTTTGGCTACACCTTC. As protein: CASSQTAVQVFGYTF.